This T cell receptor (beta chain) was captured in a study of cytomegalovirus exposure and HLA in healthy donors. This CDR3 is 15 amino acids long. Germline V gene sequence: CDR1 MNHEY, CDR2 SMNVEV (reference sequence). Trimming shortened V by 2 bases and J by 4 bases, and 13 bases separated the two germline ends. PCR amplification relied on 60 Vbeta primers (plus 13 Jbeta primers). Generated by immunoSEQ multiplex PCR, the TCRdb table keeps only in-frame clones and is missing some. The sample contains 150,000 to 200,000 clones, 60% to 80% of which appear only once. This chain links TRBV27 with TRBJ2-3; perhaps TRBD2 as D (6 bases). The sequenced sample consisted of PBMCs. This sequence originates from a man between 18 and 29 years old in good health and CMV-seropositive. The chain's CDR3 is CASSLGGPSSDTQYF. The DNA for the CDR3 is TGTGCCAGCAGTTTAGGAGGGCCAAGCTCAGATACGCAGTATTTT.